This TCR beta chain originates from a study of identical twins. Study-wide results and limits: Insertions were fewer in abundant cord blood beta clonotypes, whereas memory repertoires showed none of this pattern. Shared out-of-frame alpha sequences (those common to twins) showed excess low generation probability. Cross-sectional statistics, not tracking of the same donors, supported the conclusions.

Comments on this clonotype: The antigen is unknown.

The V end lost 7 bases, the J end lost 5 bases, and 17 bases lay between the germline ends. CDR1 and CDR2 from the germline V gene are MDHEN and SYDVKM. The CDR3 is 15 residues long. Template switching added a universal primer site, and cDNA bore unique molecular identifiers. TCRdb redid the calling of the 5' RACE reads with MiXCR, one entry per CDR3 protein. This table holds approximately 670,000 distinct CDR3 sequences, 5.5% to 6.5% found once. Sequenced input: naive T cells sorted from blood. The clonotype originates from a young man in good health. This rearrangement joins TRBV28 to TRBJ2-2; either TRBD1 or TRBD2 may fit D (6 bases each). The CDR3 region has the DNA TGTGCCAGCATCCTAGGGGGGCCGGTGACCGGGGAGCTGTTTTTT. This sequence encodes CASILGGPVTGELFF.